The 27 T cell receptor beta chains reported below all come from one sample, sequenced in a study of breast tumors, draining lymph nodes, adjacent tissues. Breast cancer patients provided tissue from their axillary draining lymph nodes. TCRdb reprocessed the multiplex PCR reads via MiXCR and lists one record per CDR3 protein. The table records approximately 230,000 distinct CDR3 sequences, 30% to 35% of them present only once. The source material was axillary lymph node tissue. All receptors derive from a female donor with breast cancer. Some clones in this sample may be carry-over from other donors' samples.

This clonotype was found many times. This sequence joins TRBV6-5 and TRBJ2-1; TRBD1 might be the D (5 bases). Per the germline V gene, CDR1 is MNHEY and CDR2 is SVGAGI. The CDR3 is 14 amino acids. V shed 3 bases and J shed 1 base, with 7 bases lying between them. CDR3 sequence: CASSYQGSYNEQFF. DNA for the CDR3: TGTGCCAGCAGTTATCAGGGTTCCTACAATGAGCAGTTCTTC.

This clonotype was seen ten or more times. The rearrangement joins TRBV9 to TRBJ2-5; D is tentatively TRBD1 or TRBD2 (5 bases each). The CDR3 covers 14 residues. Germline lookup yields CDR1 SGDLS and CDR2 YYNGEE. The germline V and J ends were trimmed by 0 bases and 5 bases, with 11 bases remaining between them. Here the CDR3 reads CASSVEGWGETQYF. The CDR3 coding sequence is TGTGCCAGCAGCGTAGAGGGGTGGGGGGAGACCCAGTACTTC.

V and J are TRBV11-2 and TRBJ1-2; possibly TRBD1 for D (6 bases). CDR1 is SGHAT, CDR2 FQNNGV, per germline. This CDR3 contains 14 residues. Deletions cut 4 bases from V and 4 bases from J, with 13 bases between. The CDR3, as DNA: TGTGCCAGCAGCTCCCCGGGACAAGGCTATGGCTACACCTTC. This sequence encodes CASSSPGQGYGYTF.

This clonotype was seen just once. CDR3 sequence (DNA): TGCAGCGTGGGGGTGGCGAACTATGGCTACACCTTC. The encoded protein is CSVGVANYGYTF. This rearrangement joins TRBV29-1 to TRBJ1-2; possible D gene TRBD1, 5 bases. The CDR3 length is 12 residues. Trimming removed 6 bases at V and 2 bases at J, with 10 bases between. Germline CDR1 is SQVTM and CDR2 is ANQGSEA.

This clonotype was detected many times. The chain is built from TRBV7-2 and TRBJ1-2; a weak D match, TRBD1 (5 bases). V lost 2 bases and J 7 bases, leaving 17 bases between the germline ends. Germline V gene data show CDR1 as SGHTA and CDR2 as FQGNSA. CDR3 length: 15 amino acids. This CDR3 is CASSLTRDGAVGYTF. CDR3 nucleotides: TGTGCCAGCAGCTTAACCCGGGACGGAGCTGTTGGCTACACCTTC.

This clonotype occurred many times. This chain connects TRBV6-6 to TRBJ1-2, with unresolved D. V was cut by 0 bases and J by 2 bases, with 1 base left in between. Germline V gene lookup returns CDR1 MNHNY and CDR2 SVGAGI (reference sequence). The CDR3 has 12 residues. The DNA of the CDR3 is TGTGCCAGCAGTTACTCGAACTATGGCTACACCTTC. Encoded protein: CASSYSNYGYTF.

This clonotype was counted only a few times. This chain joins TRBV5-4 and TRBJ2-2; 12 bases are shared with TRBD2. CDR1 and CDR2 from the germline V gene are SGHNT and YYREEE (reference sequence). Germline trimming cut 9 bases from V and 3 bases from J; bases unmatched to any gene: 3. The CDR3 runs to 14 residues. In DNA form, the CDR3 reads TGTGCCACTAGACTAGCGGGGGACACCGGGGAGCTGTTTTTT. This gives the protein CATRLAGDTGELFF.

For this clonotype: The conserved closing phenylalanine or tryptophan is absent in this CDR3, likely reflecting a read error. The chain recombines TRBV7-2 with TRBJ2-7; D may correspond to TRBD1 or TRBD2 (5 bases each). The CDR3 loop spans 14 amino acids. Germline CDR1 and CDR2: SGHTA and FQGNSA. The ends were cut back, 7 bases at V and 5 bases at J, with 18 bases in the middle. CDR3 DNA sequence: TGTGCCAGCACCCGGGGCGGAAGTGACAACGAGCAGTACCTC. This translates into CASTRGGSDNEQYL.

The table lists this clonotype with many counts. The chain has TRBV19 and TRBJ1-2, with a tentative D call TRBD1 (5 bases). CDR1 and CDR2 from the germline V gene are LNHDA and SQIVND (reference sequence). Trimming took 6 bases from V and 5 from J, leaving 13 bases between them. CDR3 length equals 13 residues. CDR3 residues: CASRGRGWYGYTF. The CDR3 bases are TGTGCCAGTAGGGGAAGGGGATGGTATGGCTACACCTTC.

Concerning this clonotype itself: Compared with germline, one end of the junction differs, possibly owing to a read error. V gene TRBV15 combines with J gene TRBJ2-3; D ambiguous. The DNA end is a closer match to TRBJ1-5, so the J assignment may be wrong. Per the germline V gene, CDR1 is LNHNV and CDR2 is YYDKDF (reference sequence). The CDR3 is 13 residues long. The CDR3 loop is CAISRDRGFTQHF. Here the CDR3 DNA reads TGTGCCATCAGCAGAGATCGGGGTTTCACGCAGCATTTT.

This clonotype has a count of ten or more. The chain uses TRBV2 and TRBJ1-2; TRBD1 matches 8 bases. Per germline, CDR1 SNHLY and CDR2 FYNNEI. With V trimmed by 6 bases and J by 2 bases, 5 bases remained unmatched. The CDR3 is made up of 14 amino acids. The CDR3 nucleotides are TGTGCCAGCAGGGGGACAGGCCGGAACTATGGCTACACCTTC. Its protein is CASRGTGRNYGYTF.

This clonotype has at least ten counts. The CDR3 coding sequence is TGCGCCAGCAGCTTGGTTGGACAGGCAGGAAACACCATATATTTT. This encodes CASSLVGQAGNTIYF. This chain connects TRBV5-1 to TRBJ1-3; 7 positions match TRBD1. V shed 0 bases and J 4 bases; nucleotides not matched to a gene: 4. CDR1 is SGHRS, CDR2 YFSETQ, per germline. This CDR3 contains 15 residues.

This clonotype was observed many times. The chain employs TRBV7-9 and TRBJ2-5, with 8 bases fitting TRBD2. Germline CDR1 SEHNR, CDR2 FQNEAQ (reference sequence). After removal of 5 bases from V and 0 bases from J, the junction contained 8 bases not matched to a gene. The length of the CDR3 is 16 residues. In nucleotides, the CDR3 is TGTGCCAGCAGCCCTCCGGGGACTAGGTACCAAGAGACCCAGTACTTC. Its protein is CASSPPGTRYQETQYF. The whole variable domain, filled in from reference TRBV7-9 and TRBJ2-5, reads DTGVSQNPRHKITKRGQNVTFRCDPISEHNRLYWYRQTLGQGPEFLTYFQNEAQLEKSRLLSDRFSAERPKGSFSTLEIQRTEQGDSAMYLCASSPPGTRYQETQYFGPGTRLLVL.

This clonotype was observed at least ten times. This rearrangement joins TRBV5-1 to TRBJ2-3, with TRBD1 matching 9 bases. Germline V gene sequence: CDR1 SGHRS, CDR2 YFSETQ. With 3 bases clipped from V and 2 bases from J, the junction kept 4 bases outside the gene matches. The CDR3 length is 15 residues. CDR3 DNA: TGCGCCAGCAGCTCCGGGACAGGGATCACAGATACGCAGTATTTT. Amino acids: CASSSGTGITDTQYF.

This chain uses TRBV20-1 with TRBJ1-4, with D perhaps matching TRBD1 (5 bases). Trimming left V 6 bases short and J 0 bases short, with 17 bases between. Germline assignment: CDR1 DFQATT and CDR2 SNEGSKA (reference sequence). CDR3 size: 16 residues. DNA of the CDR3: TGCAGTGCCAGTAGTGGGGGGACCTCAACTAATGAAAAACTGTTTTTT. Encoded protein: CSASSGGTSTNEKLFF.

This clonotype has at least ten counts. CDR3: CASSINLGQGRNTGELFF. The CDR3 DNA reads as TGTGCCAGCAGTATCAACCTCGGGCAAGGGCGTAACACCGGGGAGCTGTTTTTT. The rearrangement links TRBV12-3 or TRBV12-4 to TRBJ2-2; no clear D gene. The length of the CDR3 is 18 residues. The germline V and J ends were trimmed by 5 bases and 2 bases, with 21 bases remaining between them.

In regard to this clonotype: A read error may be the cause here, since a much bigger clone is one base away. The chain is built from TRBV20-1 and TRBJ2-1; D unresolved. Germline V CDR1 and CDR2: DFQATT, SNEGSKA (reference sequence). The V end was cut by 0 bases, the J end by 9 bases, with 15 bases between. The CDR3 is made up of 14 amino acids. CDR3 sequence: CSARDLDAMAEQFF. The DNA for the CDR3 is TGCAGTGCTAGAGATCTCGACGCCATGGCTGAGCAGTTCTTC.

Remarks on this clonotype: This likely comes from a read error, as the CDR3 has no conserved phenylalanine or tryptophan at its end. The DNA is omitted, as the CDR3 cannot be located on it reliably, and the CDR3 follows TCRdb's listing. The V and J genes are TRBV7-9 and TRBJ1-4. Germline V gene data show CDR1 as SEHNR and CDR2 as FQNEAQ (reference sequence). Both ends counted, the CDR3 spans 8 residues. The CDR3 sequence is CASRKKLA.

This clonotype was detected many times. The chain recombines TRBV5-1 with TRBJ2-3; 7 bases are shared with TRBD1. Germline CDR1 reads SGHRS; CDR2 reads YFSETQ. The CDR3 extends over 15 amino acids. With 0 bases clipped from V and 1 base from J, the junction kept 2 bases outside the gene matches. Here the CDR3 DNA reads TGCGCCAGCAGCTTGGAAGGGGGCGGCACAGATACGCAGTATTTT. This gives the protein CASSLEGGGTDTQYF.

This clonotype was counted ten times or more. This chain uses TRBV11-2 with TRBJ2-7; a possible D gene is TRBD2 (6 bases). V lost 4 bases and J 0 bases, leaving 13 bases between the germline ends. This CDR3 spans 15 amino acids. In germline, CDR1 is SGHAT, CDR2 FQNNGV. The CDR3 nucleotides read TGTGCCAGCAGCTACCCGGGGACTCTCTCCTACGAGCAGTACTTC. Its protein product is CASSYPGTLSYEQYF.

This clonotype was seen only once. The chain uses TRBV6-5 and TRBJ1-2; the match to TRBD1 covers 7 bases. The CDR3 is 15 amino acids. V shed 6 bases, J shed 6 bases, and the junction held 13 bases outside the gene matches. Germline CDR1 MNHEY, CDR2 SVGAGI. CDR3 sequence reads: CASRQRAGGYDGYTF. The DNA of the CDR3 is TGTGCCAGCAGGCAACGTGCAGGGGGATACGATGGCTACACCTTC.

V gene TRBV5-8 combines with J gene TRBJ2-3; 9 bases match TRBD2. In germline, CDR1 is SGHTS, CDR2 YDEGEE. This CDR3 comprises 17 residues. V was pared by 5 bases and J by 4 bases, with 14 bases of the junction left unmatched. CDR3 sequence (DNA): TGTGCCAGCAGTCCGCCCGGCGGGGGGGCCATAGCAGATACGCAGTATTTT. This translates into CASSPPGGGAIADTQYF.

The V call is TRBV11-2, the J call TRBJ2-1, with 9 bases lining up with TRBD2. Unmatched junction bases numbered 11, after V lost 5 bases and J lost 3 bases. This CDR3 has 17 residues. Germline-derived CDR1 and CDR2 are SGHAT and FQNNGV. The CDR3 nucleotides read TGTGCCAGCAGCACGAGTAGGTGGACTAGCGACTACAATGAGCAGTTCTTC. Protein product: CASSTSRWTSDYNEQFF.

There are many counts of this clonotype. V gene TRBV6-5 combines with J gene TRBJ2-1; the match to TRBD2 covers 13 bases. Germline V gene lookup returns CDR1 MNHEY and CDR2 SVGAGI. CDR3 length: 16 amino acids. The V gene end was trimmed by 6 bases and the J gene end by 12 bases; junction bases not matched to a gene: 14. CDR3 amino acids: CASSFLTSGRPGGQFF. The CDR3 DNA is TGTGCCAGCAGCTTCCTGACTAGCGGGAGGCCGGGAGGGCAGTTCTTC.

The gene calls are TRBV28 and TRBJ1-4; D is unclear. The CDR3 sequence is 14 residues long. Germline CDR1 reads MDHEN; CDR2 reads SYDVKM. Trimming shortened V by 6 bases and J by 3 bases, and 11 bases separated the two germline ends. This chain's CDR3 is CASSLGKANEKLFF. Here the CDR3 DNA reads TGTGCCAGCAGCTTGGGCAAGGCTAATGAAAAACTGTTTTTT.

This clonotype was found many times. The chain recombines TRBV19 with TRBJ2-3; no reliable D call. The CDR3 is made up of 12 amino acids. The V end lost 9 bases, the J end lost 0 bases, and 7 bases lay between the germline ends. Germline V lookup: CDR1 LNHDA, CDR2 SQIVND (reference sequence). The CDR3 coding sequence is TGTGCCAGCAGCGCAAGCACAGATACGCAGTATTTT. Protein sequence: CASSASTDTQYF.

This clonotype has at least ten counts. An end of the junction does not agree with germline; a read error may underlie this. CDR3 in amino acids: CASSLYEGRGETQHF. CDR3 nucleotide sequence: TGTGCCAGCAGCTTATATGAGGGACGAGGAGAGACCCAGCACTTC. The chain uses TRBV7-2 and TRBJ2-5; TRBD1 or TRBD2 may be the D gene (5 bases each). The CDR3 runs to 15 residues. Germline V gene lookup returns CDR1 SGHTA and CDR2 FQGNSA.